The 4 T cell receptor beta chains listed next were all sequenced from one sample in a study of blood T cell repertoires in COVID-19 (dated by TCRdb to 2020 to 2021). Libraries were constructed by the immunoSEQ multiplex PCR assay. TCRdb holds this immuneACCESS table with in-frame rearrangements only. Some clones are missing; in checked studies, unresolved V genes explain under half, and the rest has no known cause. The sample records hundreds of thousands of clones, around 90% of which are singletons. Roughly 10% of the sample is in the top ten clones. The sequencing input was peripheral blood. The receptors were gathered from a woman aged 70 to 79 with COVID-19, enrolled during active disease.

V is TRBV21-1 and J is TRBJ2-1; the table's D call of TRBD2 was not tested on the DNA. TRBV21-1 is a pseudogene. The CDR3 is 15 residues long. The DNA for the CDR3 is TGTGCCAGCAGGGGTGGTCTAGCGGGATACAATGAGCAGTTCTTC. Translated: CASRGGLAGYNEQFF.

This clone came up once. J is TRBJ1-1 and V is TRBV6-2 or TRBV6-3; no firm D call. This CDR3 spans 11 amino acids. V lost 5 bases to trimming and J lost 10 bases, with 11 bases between them. Looked up from germline, CDR1 is MNHEY and CDR2 is SVGEGT. CDR3 protein: CASSKSGGAFF. DNA of the CDR3: TGTGCCAGCAGTAAAAGCGGCGGAGCTTTCTTT.

The genes are TRBV18 and TRBJ1-1; TRBD1 is a possible D gene (5 bases). Germline V lookup: CDR1 KGHSH, CDR2 LQKENI. Deletions cut 3 bases from V and 1 base from J, with 9 bases between. The CDR3 has 14 residues. DNA for the CDR3: TGTGCCAGCTCACCGCGCAGGGCGAACACTGAAGCTTTCTTT. Its translation is CASSPRRANTEAFF.

V is TRBV5-1 and J is TRBJ2-5; 7 bases fit TRBD1. The trim removed 3 bases at V and 2 bases at J, leaving 4 bases unmatched. Per the germline V gene, CDR1 is SGHRS and CDR2 is YFSETQ. This CDR3 spans 14 amino acids. This CDR3 is CASSWGTAQETQYF. The CDR3 bases are TGCGCCAGCAGCTGGGGGACAGCTCAAGAGACCCAGTACTTC.